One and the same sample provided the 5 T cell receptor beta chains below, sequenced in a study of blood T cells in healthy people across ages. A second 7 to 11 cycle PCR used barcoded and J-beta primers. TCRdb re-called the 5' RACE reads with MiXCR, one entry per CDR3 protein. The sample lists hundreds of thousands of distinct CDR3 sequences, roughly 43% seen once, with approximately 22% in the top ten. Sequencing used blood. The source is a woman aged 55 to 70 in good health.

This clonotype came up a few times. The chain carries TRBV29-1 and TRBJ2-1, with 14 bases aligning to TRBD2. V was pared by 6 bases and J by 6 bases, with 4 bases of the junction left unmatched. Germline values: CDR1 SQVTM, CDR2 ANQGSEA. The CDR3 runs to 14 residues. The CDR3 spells CSVRTSGRSNEQFF. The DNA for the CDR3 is TGCAGCGTGCGGACTAGCGGGAGGTCCAATGAGCAGTTCTTC.

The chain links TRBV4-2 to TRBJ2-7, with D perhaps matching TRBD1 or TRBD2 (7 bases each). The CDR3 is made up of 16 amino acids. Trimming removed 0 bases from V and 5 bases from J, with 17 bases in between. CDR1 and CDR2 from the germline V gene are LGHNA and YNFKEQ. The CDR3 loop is CASSQDQGGGSNEQYF. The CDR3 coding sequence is TGTGCCAGCAGCCAAGATCAGGGGGGAGGGTCCAACGAGCAGTACTTC.

CDR3 nucleotides: TGTGCCAATGGGGGCAGGGATTACAATGAGCAGTTCTTC. Translated, it gives CANGGRDYNEQFF. The chain couples TRBV7-9 to TRBJ2-1, with a tentative D call TRBD1 (6 bases). Trimming pared 10 bases from V and 4 bases from J, leaving 14 bases between. This CDR3 region has 13 residues. CDR1 and CDR2 from the germline V gene are SEHNR and FQNEAQ (reference sequence).

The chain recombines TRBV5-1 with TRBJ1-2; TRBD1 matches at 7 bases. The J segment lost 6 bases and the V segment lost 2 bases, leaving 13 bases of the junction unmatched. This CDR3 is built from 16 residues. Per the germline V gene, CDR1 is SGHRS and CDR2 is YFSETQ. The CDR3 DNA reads TGCGCCAGCAGCTTCGGCAGGGGGGAAAGTGTGGATGGCTACACCTTC. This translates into CASSFGRGESVDGYTF.

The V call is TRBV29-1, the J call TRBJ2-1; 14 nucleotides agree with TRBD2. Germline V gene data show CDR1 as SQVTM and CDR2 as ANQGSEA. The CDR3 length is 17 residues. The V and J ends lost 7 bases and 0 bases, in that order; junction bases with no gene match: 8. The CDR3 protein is CSAVGLAGVASYNEQFF. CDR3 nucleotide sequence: TGCAGCGCTGTGGGACTAGCGGGGGTGGCCTCCTACAATGAGCAGTTCTTC.